This entry features one T cell receptor (beta chain) sequence. The sample originates from a study of blood T cell repertoires in COVID-19. Original processing notes: Using reference gene primer amplification, nucleated cell counts were estimated. Repertoires were generated with immunoSEQ multiplex PCR, while TCRdb's copy carries only in-frame clones and drops some. The V and J calls and clone size are taken from that table; D and trimming were inferred from the DNA. The sample lists over 200,000 clones, over 80% occurring once. V was cut by 8 bases and J by 1 base, with 14 bases left in between. This CDR3 contains 13 residues. CDR1 and CDR2 (germline): GTSNPN, SVGIG (reference sequence).

The chain employs TRBV30 and TRBJ1-1, with D uncertain. This TCR came from a man aged 25 to 40 with COVID-19, enrolled during active disease. The material sequenced was peripheral blood. Here the CDR3 DNA reads TGTGCCCAAAATAGACACCGGAACACTGAAGCTTTCTTT. It codes for CAQNRHRNTEAFF.